The clone carrying this TCR beta chain came up many times. Its antigen is not identified. The data are from a study of T cells in Graves' hyperthyroidism and ophthalmopathy. Turning to the study itself: Staff took peripheral blood when the initial diagnosis was made, before any treatment began.

Amplification of TCR beta CDR3 regions was performed using RNA transcripts as template. Primed by the HTBI set, a first-round RT-PCR was run on the TCR CDR3. MiXCR, run by TCRdb on the multiplex PCR reads, gives a single entry per CDR3 protein. The sample yields around 350,000 distinct CDR3 sequences, 15% to 20% seen once. On the basis of clinical symptoms, serum thyroxine and TRAb, thyroid ultrasound and orbital computed tomography, diagnoses were made. CDR1 MNHNS and CDR2 SASEGT come from the germline V gene. There are 17 residues in the CDR3. The junction had 10 bases not matched to a gene; V was cut back by 4 bases and J by 4 bases. Study outcomes and limitations: A 13 V-J signature model discriminated ophthalmopathy versus stable hyperthyroidism.

Input material: blood. The receptor was derived from a woman between 18 and 29 years old with Graves' hyperthyroidism. The chain carries TRBV6-1 and TRBJ2-2, with 9 bases matching TRBD2. The CDR3 bases are TGTGCCAGCAGTGGGGCTAGCGGGGATTCCTCCACCGGGGAGCTGTTTTTT. It encodes CASSGASGDSSTGELFF.